Sequencing of this T cell receptor (beta chain) was carried out in a study of cytomegalovirus exposure and HLA in healthy donors. Both 60 Vbeta primers and 13 Jbeta primers went into the PCR. This table comes from immunoSEQ multiplex PCR, and its TCRdb copy is limited to in-frame clones, with some not included. The repertoire holds 150,000 or so clones, around 77% seen once, with approximately 2.3% in the top ten. CDR3 length: 15 amino acids. V was pared by 4 bases and J by 0 bases, with 6 bases of the junction left unmatched. Germline values: CDR1 MNHNS, CDR2 SASEGT. This clone was found a few times.

V gene TRBV6-1 combines with J gene TRBJ2-7, with 7 bases aligning to TRBD1. Sample: PBMCs. This clonotype was obtained from a man in his fifties in good health and CMV-seropositive. CDR3 nucleotides: TGTGCCAGCAGTGTCCGGACAGGCTACTCCTACGAGCAGTACTTC. Translated, it gives CASSVRTGYSYEQYF.